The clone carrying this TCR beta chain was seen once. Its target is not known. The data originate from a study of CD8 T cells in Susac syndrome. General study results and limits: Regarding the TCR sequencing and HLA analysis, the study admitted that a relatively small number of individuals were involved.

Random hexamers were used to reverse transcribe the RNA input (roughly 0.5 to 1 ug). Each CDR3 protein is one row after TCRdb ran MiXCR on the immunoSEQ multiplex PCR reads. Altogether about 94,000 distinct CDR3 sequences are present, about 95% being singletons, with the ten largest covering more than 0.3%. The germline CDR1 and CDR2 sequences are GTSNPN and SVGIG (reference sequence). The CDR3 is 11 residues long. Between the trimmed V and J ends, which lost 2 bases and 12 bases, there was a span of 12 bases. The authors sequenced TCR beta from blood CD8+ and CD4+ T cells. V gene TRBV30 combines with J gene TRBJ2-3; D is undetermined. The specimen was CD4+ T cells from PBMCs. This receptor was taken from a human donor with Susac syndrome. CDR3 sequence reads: CAWSRAADQYF. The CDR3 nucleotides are TGTGCCTGGAGTCGGGCGGCCGATCAGTATTTT.